Listed here are 25 T cell receptor beta chains from one sample, sequenced in a study of patients and donors after allogeneic stem cell transplantation. In TCRdb, the RT-PCR reads were re-called with MiXCR into one record per CDR3 protein. Here the sample spans approximately 99,000 distinct CDR3 sequences, less than 45% being singletons. Sequencing was done on a sample of blood, either unsorted or a sorted T cell fraction (not recorded which). Receptors originate from a human donor who was either an allogeneic HSCT recipient or a stem cell or donor lymphocyte infusion donor (not recorded which). It is not recorded whose cells these are; they may come from a transplant donor.

The chain combines TRBV5-1 with TRBJ1-2, with 7 bases that match TRBD1. Germline trimming cut 3 bases from V and 8 bases from J; bases unmatched to any gene: 4. Germline V gives CDR1 SGHRS, CDR2 YFSETQ. CDR3 length: 12 amino acids. CDR3: CASSYGQEGYTF. In DNA, the CDR3 is TGCGCCAGCAGCTATGGACAGGAAGGCTACACCTTC. The variable domain in full, with the rest retrieved from reference TRBV5-1 and TRBJ1-2, is KAGVTQTPRYLIKTRGQQVTLSCSPISGHRSVSWYQQTPGQGLQFLFEYFSETQRNKGNFPGRFSGRQFSNSRSEMNVSTLELGDSALYLCASSYGQEGYTFGSGTRLTVV.

The rearrangement joins TRBV29-1 to TRBJ2-7; the D gene is possibly TRBD2 (5 bases). The CDR3 has 12 residues. Trimming shortened V by 6 bases and J by 2 bases, and 11 bases separated the two germline ends. CDR1 is SQVTM and CDR2 is ANQGSEA in the germline V gene. CDR3 amino acids: CSVRTGAYEQYF. The CDR3 DNA is TGCAGCGTGAGGACTGGAGCCTACGAGCAGTACTTC.

This clonotype has only a few counts. The CDR3 reads CASSFGVGTGGEKLFF. DNA for the CDR3: TGTGCCAGCAGCTTCGGCGTTGGCACAGGGGGAGAAAAACTGTTTTTT. The rearrangement joins TRBV7-9 to TRBJ1-4; 8 bases align to TRBD1. The germline V gene has CDR1 SEHNR and CDR2 FQNEAQ (reference sequence). This CDR3 comprises 16 residues. V shed 3 bases, J shed 8 bases, and the junction held 11 bases outside the gene matches.

This clonotype turned up a few times. The chain is built from TRBV25-1 and TRBJ1-3; a possible D gene is TRBD1 (5 bases). V shed 1 base and J shed 5 bases, with 15 bases lying between them. The CDR3 totals 16 residues. In germline, CDR1 is MGHDK, CDR2 SYGVNS. The CDR3 protein is CASSESSPGGRNTIYF. The CDR3 DNA follows: TGTGCCAGCAGTGAATCCTCTCCGGGGGGGAGAAACACCATATATTTT.

The J gene is TRBJ1-5, the V gene TRBV27, with D unresolved. Germline V lookup: CDR1 MNHEY, CDR2 SMNVEV (reference sequence). Deletions cut 2 bases from V and 6 bases from J, with 11 bases between. The length of the CDR3 is 14 residues. The CDR3 nucleotides are TGTGCCAGCAGTTTAATCGGCAGTGCTCAGCCCCAGCATTTT. It codes for CASSLIGSAQPQHF.

V gene TRBV5-1 combines with J gene TRBJ2-7; no reliable D call. There are 14 residues in the CDR3. Germline CDR1 SGHRS, CDR2 YFSETQ. Trimming took off 2 bases at V and 5 bases at J, with 14 bases between the two ends. The CDR3 loop reads CASSFSHKIHEQYF. For the CDR3, the DNA is TGCGCCAGCAGCTTCTCTCACAAAATCCACGAGCAGTACTTC. Variable domain in full (rest from reference TRBV5-1 and TRBJ2-7): KAGVTQTPRYLIKTRGQQVTLSCSPISGHRSVSWYQQTPGQGLQFLFEYFSETQRNKGNFPGRFSGRQFSNSRSEMNVSTLELGDSALYLCASSFSHKIHEQYFGPGTRLTVT.

The chain combines TRBV7-2 with TRBJ1-1; unclear D gene. V lost 0 bases and J 0 bases, leaving 8 bases between the germline ends. The CDR3 length is 15 residues. From germline, CDR1 is SGHTA and CDR2 FQGNSA. The CDR3 here is CASSLAEEMNTEAFF. Written as DNA, the CDR3 is TGTGCCAGCAGCTTAGCGGAGGAGATGAACACTGAAGCTTTCTTT.

The genes are TRBV7-8 and TRBJ2-1; TRBD2 agrees at 9 bases. The CDR3 spans 17 residues. V was clipped by 5 bases and J by 4 bases; unmatched bases: 12. Germline V lookup: CDR1 SGHVS, CDR2 FQNEAQ. The CDR3 loop is CASSPTLAGVLYNEQFF. The CDR3 DNA follows: TGTGCCAGCAGCCCAACGTTAGCGGGAGTCTTATACAATGAGCAGTTCTTC.

This clonotype has only a few counts. The chain combines TRBV5-1 with TRBJ2-4; no definite D call. Per the germline V gene, CDR1 is SGHRS and CDR2 is YFSETQ. The germline V and J ends were trimmed by 0 bases and 12 bases, with 10 bases remaining between them. This CDR3 comprises 12 residues. Here the CDR3 reads CASSLDRPTQYF. The CDR3 DNA follows: TGCGCCAGCAGCTTGGATCGGCCAACTCAGTACTTC.

This chain's CDR3 is CASSPGTVETQYF. For the CDR3, the DNA is TGTGCCAGCTCACCAGGGACAGTCGAGACCCAGTACTTC. This sequence joins TRBV18 and TRBJ2-5, with 7 bases matching TRBD1. Germline assignment: CDR1 KGHSH and CDR2 LQKENI. Trimming took 2 bases from V and 5 from J; bases not matched to a gene: 2. The CDR3 contains 13 residues.

This chain uses TRBV28 with TRBJ2-1; possibly TRBD1 for D (5 bases). CDR1 and CDR2 (germline): MDHEN, SYDVKM. The V gene lost 5 bases and the J gene lost 0 bases, with 11 bases spanning the gap. This CDR3 region has 15 residues. The CDR3 DNA is TGTGCCAGCAGTCCCCAGGGCCACTCCTACAATGAGCAGTTCTTC. Its translation is CASSPQGHSYNEQFF.

This chain connects TRBV4-2 to TRBJ2-3, with 9 bases that match TRBD2. The ends lost 3 bases at V and 3 bases at J; junction bases unmatched: 7. This CDR3 has 16 residues. CDR1 is LGHNA, CDR2 YNFKEQ, per germline. The CDR3 spells CASSQQAGGRTDTQYF. As DNA, the CDR3 is TGTGCCAGCAGCCAGCAAGCGGGAGGAAGGACAGATACGCAGTATTTT.

This clonotype has just a few counts. The V call is TRBV12-3 or TRBV12-4, the J call TRBJ1-5; D remains unclear. Deletions cut 3 bases from V and 3 bases from J, with 6 bases between. The CDR3 has 13 amino acids. The CDR3 DNA is TGTGCCAGCAGTTTTTACAACAATCAGCCCCAGCATTTT. It codes for CASSFYNNQPQHF.

This chain links TRBV7-2 with TRBJ2-1; D is unclear. This CDR3 comprises 13 residues. The germline V gene encodes CDR1 SGHTA and CDR2 FQGNSA. V dropped 3 bases and J dropped 3 bases, with 6 bases sitting between them. The CDR3, as DNA: TGTGCCAGCAGCTTCTACCTCTACAATGAGCAGTTCTTC. This encodes CASSFYLYNEQFF.

The table lists this clonotype with a count of one. The chain is built from TRBV5-5 and TRBJ2-5; D is possibly TRBD2 (5 bases). Germline V CDR1 and CDR2: SGHKS, YYEKEE (reference sequence). CDR3 length equals 13 residues. Trimming left V 2 bases short and J 9 bases short, with 14 bases between. CDR3 loop: CASSFGVVEAQYF. The CDR3 DNA is TGTGCCAGCAGCTTTGGCGTCGTGGAGGCCCAGTACTTC.

This clonotype was seen a handful of times. This rearrangement joins TRBV20-1 to TRBJ1-1; D perhaps matches TRBD1 (5 bases). Germline assignment: CDR1 DFQATT and CDR2 SNEGSKA (reference sequence). The CDR3 consists of 13 residues. Deletions cut 1 base from V and 6 bases from J, with 12 bases between. The CDR3: CSARGGGEAEAFF. CDR3 nucleotide sequence: TGCAGTGCTAGAGGTGGGGGGGAAGCTGAAGCTTTCTTT.

The chain has TRBV20-1 and TRBJ1-6, with 10 bases identical to TRBD1. CDR3 length: 17 residues. With V trimmed by 0 bases and J by 6 bases, 8 bases remained unmatched. Per germline, CDR1 DFQATT and CDR2 SNEGSKA (reference sequence). The CDR3 sequence is CSARDWDRGGGNSPLHF. The CDR3 DNA reads TGCAGTGCTAGAGATTGGGACAGGGGAGGTGGTAATTCACCCCTCCACTTT.

J is TRBJ2-5 and V is TRBV18; no reliable D call. Deletions cut 1 base from V and 5 bases from J, with 8 bases between. The CDR3 contains 13 residues. From germline, CDR1 is KGHSH and CDR2 LQKENI. CDR3 sequence: CASSPQRLETQYF. Here the CDR3 DNA reads TGTGCCAGCTCACCACAGAGACTGGAGACCCAGTACTTC.

Only one count was recorded for this clonotype. One end of the junction fails to match germline, which may point to a read error. The J gene is TRBJ2-2, the V gene TRBV7-7, with 7 bases matching TRBD1. CDR1 and CDR2 (germline): SSHAT, FNYEAQ (reference sequence). The CDR3 totals 14 residues. CDR3 residues: CASSSDRVPGELFF. CDR3 nucleotides: TGTGCTAGCAGCTCAGACAGGGTTCCCGGGGAGCTGTTTTTT.

On this clonotype itself: This may arise from a read error, as a much more abundant clone is one base away. V gene TRBV4-2 combines with J gene TRBJ1-5; D perhaps matches TRBD1 (6 bases). The CDR3 has 15 residues. The germline CDR1 and CDR2 sequences are LGHNA and YNFKEQ. This chain's CDR3 is CASSPGQNSNQAQHF. The CDR3 nucleotides read TGTGCCAGCAGCCCCGGACAGAACAGCAATCAGGCCCAGCATTTT.

This clonotype came up a few times. The chain uses TRBV20-1 and TRBJ1-2, with unresolved D. The length of the CDR3 is 13 residues. From germline, CDR1 is DFQATT and CDR2 SNEGSKA (reference sequence). V dropped 4 bases and J dropped 5 bases, with 14 bases sitting between them. The CDR3 here is CSATPDGDYGYTF. CDR3 nucleotide sequence: TGCAGTGCTACACCCGACGGAGATTATGGCTACACCTTC.

The chain is built from TRBV28 and TRBJ1-5; possibly TRBD1 for D (6 bases). Germline V gene lookup returns CDR1 MDHEN and CDR2 SYDVKM. The CDR3 extends over 16 amino acids. V lost 5 bases and J lost 0, with 14 bases in between. The CDR3 reads CASSNRAYDSNQPQHF. CDR3 sequence (DNA): TGTGCCAGCAGTAACAGGGCATATGATAGCAATCAGCCCCAGCATTTT.

The rearrangement joins TRBV3-1 to TRBJ1-1; D is unclear. Germline V gene data show CDR1 as LGHDT and CDR2 as YNNKEL (reference sequence). The CDR3 extends over 13 amino acids. V lost 4 bases and J lost 3, with 9 bases in between. The CDR3 DNA reads as TGTGCCAGCAGCCGACTAGAGTACACTGAAGCTTTCTTT. Amino acids: CASSRLEYTEAFF.

This clonotype was picked up a small number of times. The chain is built from TRBV5-1 and TRBJ2-1, with D unresolved. CDR3 length: 11 amino acids. Between the trimmed V and J ends, which lost 0 bases and 9 bases, there was a span of 4 bases. Germline CDR1 SGHRS, CDR2 YFSETQ. For the CDR3, the DNA is TGCGCCAGCAGCTTGGGGGTTGAGCAGTTCTTC. It encodes CASSLGVEQFF.

This clonotype occurred a few times. The gene calls are TRBV24-1 and TRBJ2-2; 7 nucleotides align to TRBD2. Germline CDR1 and CDR2: KGHDR and SFDVKD. V lost 6 bases, J lost 0 bases, and 12 bases stayed unmatched. The CDR3 consists of 18 residues. Written as DNA, the CDR3 is TGTGCCACCAGTCCGGGGTTCAGCGGGACTTCGAACACCGGGGAGCTGTTTTTT. It yields the protein CATSPGFSGTSNTGELFF.